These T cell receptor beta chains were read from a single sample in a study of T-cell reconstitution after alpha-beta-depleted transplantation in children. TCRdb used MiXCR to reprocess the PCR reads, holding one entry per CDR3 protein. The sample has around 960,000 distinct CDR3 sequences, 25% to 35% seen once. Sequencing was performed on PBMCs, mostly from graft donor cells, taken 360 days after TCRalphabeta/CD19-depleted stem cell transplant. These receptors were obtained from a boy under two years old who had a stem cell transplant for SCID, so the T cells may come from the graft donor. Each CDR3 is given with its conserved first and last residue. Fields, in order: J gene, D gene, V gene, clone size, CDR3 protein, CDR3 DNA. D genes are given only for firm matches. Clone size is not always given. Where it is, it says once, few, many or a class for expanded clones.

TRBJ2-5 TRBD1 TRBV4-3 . CASSQALRGQGDTQYF TGCGCCAGCAGCCAAGCTCTGAGGGGACAGGGGGATACCCAGTACTTC
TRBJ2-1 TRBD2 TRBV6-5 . CASSYFQSSGGVWEQFF TGTGCCAGCAGTTACTTTCAGTCTAGCGGGGGAGTCTGGGAGCAGTTCTTC
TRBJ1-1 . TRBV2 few CASSKDRYHTEAFF TGTGCCAGCAGCAAAGACAGATACCACACTGAAGCTTTCTTT
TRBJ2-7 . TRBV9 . CASSADGGQQTIYEQYF TGTGCCAGCAGCGCTGACGGGGGGCAACAGACCATCTACGAGCAGTACTTC
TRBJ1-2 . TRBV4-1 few CASSKRIQGVDYGYTF TGCGCCAGCAGCAAAAGGATACAGGGAGTCGACTATGGCTACACCTTC
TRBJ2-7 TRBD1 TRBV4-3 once CASSRETTGEAYEQYF TGCGCCAGCAGCCGAGAAACGACAGGGGAGGCCTACGAGCAGTACTTC
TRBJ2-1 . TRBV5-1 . CASKAGYRAAKYNEQFF TGCGCCAGCAAAGCTGGGTACCGGGCGGCTAAGTACAATGAGCAGTTCTTC
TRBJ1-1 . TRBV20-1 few CSASERGYEAFF TGCAGTGCTAGTGAGAGGGGATATGAAGCTTTCTTT
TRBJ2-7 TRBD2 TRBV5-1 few CASSLLSGGGAGGSEQYF TGCGCCAGCAGCTTGCTTTCCGGCGGGGGGGCCGGGGGTAGCGAGCAGTACTTC
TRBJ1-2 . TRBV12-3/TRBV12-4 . CASSLTARTPNYGYTF TGTGCCAGCAGCCTCACCGCTAGGACGCCGAACTATGGCTACACCTTC
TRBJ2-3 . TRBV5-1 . CASSLGADPSTDTQYF TGCGCCAGCAGCTTGGGGGCAGACCCTAGCACAGATACGCAGTATTTT
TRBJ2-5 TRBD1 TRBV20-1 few CSARGSRDRQETQYF TGCAGTGCTAGAGGATCGCGGGACAGGCAAGAGACCCAGTACTTC
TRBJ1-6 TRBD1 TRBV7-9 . CASSADRGLLSPLHF TGTGCCAGCAGCGCCGACAGGGGGTTGCTTTCACCCCTCCACTTT
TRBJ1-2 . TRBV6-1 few CASTQFVQGGGYGYTF TGTGCCAGCACTCAATTCGTACAGGGTGGAGGCTATGGCTACACCTTC
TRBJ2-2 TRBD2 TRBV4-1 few CASSRVASGDTGELFF TGCGCCAGCAGCCGTGTGGCTAGCGGCGACACCGGGGAGCTGTTTTTT
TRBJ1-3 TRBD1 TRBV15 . CATSRPSSGTDGNTIYF TGTGCCACCAGCAGACCGTCATCCGGGACAGATGGAAACACCATATATTTT
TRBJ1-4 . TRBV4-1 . CASSLWESSGKLFF TGCGCCAGCAGCCTATGGGAGTCTTCCGGAAAACTGTTTTTT
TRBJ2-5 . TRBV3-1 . CASSQRAAKETQYF TGTGCCAGCAGCCAGCGAGCGGCGAAAGAGACCCAGTACTTC
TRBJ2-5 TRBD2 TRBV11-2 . CASSHGTTTEETQYF TGTGCCAGCTCCCACGGGACTACAACAGAAGAGACCCAGTACTTC
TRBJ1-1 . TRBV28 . CAVRGGLNTEAFF TGTGCCGTGAGGGGGGGATTAAACACTGAAGCTTTCTTT
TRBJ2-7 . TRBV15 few CATSRDRAHEQYF TGTGCCACCAGCAGAGACAGGGCCCACGAGCAGTACTTC
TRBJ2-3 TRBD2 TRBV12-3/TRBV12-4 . CASSRLAGGADTQYF TGTGCCAGCAGTCGACTAGCGGGGGGTGCAGATACGCAGTATTTT
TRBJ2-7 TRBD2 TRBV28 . CASSPGGYASYEQYF TGTGCCAGCAGTCCCGGGGGGTACGCCTCCTACGAGCAGTACTTC
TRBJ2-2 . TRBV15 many CATRGTGELFF TGTGCCACCCGGGGCACCGGGGAGCTGTTTTTT
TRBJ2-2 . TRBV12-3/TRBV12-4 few CASRTVPITGELFF TGTGCCAGCAGAACGGTACCCATCACCGGGGAGCTGTTTTTT
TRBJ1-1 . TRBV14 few CASSQFLGPEAFF TGTGCCAGCAGCCAATTTCTGGGTCCTGAAGCTTTCTTT
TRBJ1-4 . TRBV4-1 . CASSQVTAEKLFF TGCGCCAGCAGCCAAGTGACAGCAGAAAAACTGTTTTTT
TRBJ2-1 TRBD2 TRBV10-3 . CAISESKGSGGAGNEQFF TGTGCCATCAGTGAGTCGAAGGGGAGCGGGGGGGCCGGGAATGAGCAGTTCTTC
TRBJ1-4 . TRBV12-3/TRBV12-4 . CASSLGATTNEKLFF TGTGCCAGCAGTTTAGGGGCAACAACTAATGAAAAACTGTTTTTT
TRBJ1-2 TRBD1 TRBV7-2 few CASSLTGLSYGYTF TGTGCCAGCAGCTTGACAGGGCTTAGCTATGGCTACACCTTC
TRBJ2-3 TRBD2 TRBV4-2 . CASSQLTSGASTDTQYF TGTGCCAGCAGCCAGTTGACTAGCGGGGCGTCCACAGATACGCAGTATTTT
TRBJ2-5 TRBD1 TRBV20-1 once CSAGRDSEQETQYF TGCAGTGCTGGCCGGGACAGCGAACAAGAGACCCAGTACTTC
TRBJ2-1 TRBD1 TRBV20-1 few CSAAGTGYEQFF TGCAGTGCTGCCGGGACAGGGTATGAGCAGTTCTTC
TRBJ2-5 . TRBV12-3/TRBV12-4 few CASRLPGGETQYF TGTGCCAGCCGCCTCCCTGGCGGGGAGACCCAGTACTTC
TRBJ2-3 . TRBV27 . CASSLSGLVGSEEGDTQYF TGTGCCAGCAGTTTATCAGGGTTAGTTGGTTCGGAAGAAGGAGATACGCAGTATTTT
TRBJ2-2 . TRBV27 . CASSSGRGLTGELFF TGTGCCAGCAGCTCAGGCAGGGGACTTACCGGGGAGCTGTTTTTT
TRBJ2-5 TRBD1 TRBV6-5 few CASSIEGQGGRETQYF TGTGCCAGCAGTATCGAGGGACAGGGGGGAAGGGAGACCCAGTACTTC